This T cell receptor (beta chain) stems from a study of blood T cell repertoires in COVID-19. Trimming at V came to 5 bases and at J to 1 base, leaving 2 bases not matched to a gene. The V gene's germline CDR1 is LGHDT and CDR2 YNNKEL (reference sequence). CDR3 length: 14 residues. This table comes from immunoSEQ multiplex PCR, and its TCRdb copy is limited to in-frame clones, with some not included. The profile covers a few hundred thousand clones, with more than 65% appearing a single time and 3.1% taken by the ten largest. The J gene is TRBJ1-3, the V gene TRBV3-1 (or the pseudogene TRBV3-2), with 7 bases matching TRBD1. The TCR originated in a young woman with acute or convalescent COVID-19. Sample: peripheral blood. CDR3 bases: TGTGCCAGCAGCTTGACAGGGTCTGGAAACACCATATATTTT. The encoded protein is CASSLTGSGNTIYF.